These 32 T cell receptor beta chains were all obtained from the same sample, sequenced in a study of T cells in Graves' hyperthyroidism and ophthalmopathy. RNA transcripts provided the source from which TCR beta CDR3 regions were amplified. Researchers ran a first-round RT-PCR on the TCR CDR3 using the HTBI primer set. TCRdb re-called the multiplex PCR reads with MiXCR, one entry per CDR3 protein. This repertoire shows over 500,000 distinct CDR3 sequences, about 16% found once; its top ten account for about 29%. Source material: blood. The receptors come from a woman in her 30s with Graves' ophthalmopathy.

The chain uses TRBV20-1 and TRBJ2-3, with D perhaps matching TRBD2 (5 bases). In germline, CDR1 is DFQATT, CDR2 SNEGSKA (reference sequence). This CDR3 comprises 12 residues. Trimming stripped 4 bases from V and 6 bases from J, with 11 bases between. The CDR3 loop reads CSATRAGDTQYF. The DNA for the CDR3 is TGCAGTGCTACGAGGGCTGGGGATACGCAGTATTTT.

This clonotype was counted between two and nine times. This chain joins TRBV10-3 and TRBJ1-5; tentatively, D is TRBD1 (6 bases). The CDR3 spans 15 residues. CDR1 ENHRY and CDR2 SYGVKD come from the germline V gene. V was clipped by 4 bases and J by 2 bases, with 12 bases between them. CDR3 bases: TGTGCCATCAGTGGGACAGTGGGGGGCAATCAGCCCCAGCATTTT. Amino acid sequence: CAISGTVGGNQPQHF.

The rearrangement uses TRBV11-2 and TRBJ2-7; D gene ambiguous. The ends were cut back, 5 bases at V and 2 bases at J, with 13 bases in the middle. This CDR3 region has 14 residues. Germline values: CDR1 SGHAT, CDR2 FQNNGV. The CDR3 loop is CASSPQDRPYEQYF. The CDR3 nucleotides are TGTGCCAGCAGCCCCCAGGACCGCCCCTACGAGCAGTACTTC.

The chain uses TRBV20-1 and TRBJ1-2; D is possibly TRBD1 (5 bases). Trimming left V 6 bases short and J 6 bases short, with 14 bases between. Per germline, CDR1 DFQATT and CDR2 SNEGSKA (reference sequence). The CDR3 is made up of 12 amino acids. In DNA form, the CDR3 reads TGCAGTGCAAGTCAGGGCGGCGATGGCTACACCTTC. This sequence encodes CSASQGGDGYTF.

This clonotype showed up many times. V is TRBV28 and J is TRBJ1-1; 9 nucleotides align to TRBD1. The CDR3 sequence is 15 residues long. Germline CDR1 MDHEN, CDR2 SYDVKM. With 7 bases clipped from V and 6 bases from J, the junction kept 12 bases outside the gene matches. The CDR3 sequence: CASIRDRAQLAEAFF. The CDR3 DNA sequence: TGTGCCAGCATCCGGGACAGGGCCCAATTGGCTGAAGCTTTCTTT.

The V call is TRBV6-1, the J call TRBJ2-2; 9 bases map to TRBD1. This CDR3 is built from 17 residues. J lost 2 bases, V lost 6 bases, and 10 bases had no gene match. Germline CDR1 reads MNHNS; CDR2 reads SASEGT. The CDR3 spells CASSLIGTGRNTGELFF. The CDR3 DNA reads as TGTGCCAGCAGCCTTATCGGGACAGGGAGAAACACCGGGGAGCTGTTTTTT.

This clonotype was observed many times. The chain carries TRBV5-1 and TRBJ2-5; weak D call: TRBD2 (5 bases). The V end lost 0 bases, the J end lost 2 bases, and 8 bases lay between the germline ends. The CDR3 is made up of 14 amino acids. Germline-derived CDR1 and CDR2 are SGHRS and YFSETQ. The CDR3 nucleotides are TGCGCCAGCAGCTTGGTATCGGGGCAAGAGACCCAGTACTTC. It specifies CASSLVSGQETQYF.

The chain links TRBV5-6 to TRBJ2-7, with TRBD1 identical over 8 bases. The germline V gene encodes CDR1 SGHDT and CDR2 YYEEEE. J lost 2 bases, V lost 7 bases, and 5 bases had no gene match. CDR3 length: 13 amino acids. The DNA for the CDR3 is TGTGCCAGCGGGTCGACAGGGGCCTACGAGCAGTACTTC. It is translated as CASGSTGAYEQYF. Supplemented by reference TRBV5-6 and TRBJ2-7, the full variable domain reads DAGVTQSPTHLIKTRGQQVTLRCSPKSGHDTVSWYQQALGQGPQFIFQYYEEEERQRGNFPDRFSGHQFPNYSSELNVNALLLGDSALYLCASGSTGAYEQYFGPGTRLTVT.

This clonotype was counted only a few times. The chain uses TRBV12-3 or TRBV12-4 and TRBJ1-4; no reliable D call. The CDR3 runs to 13 residues. V lost 3 bases and J 3 bases, leaving 5 bases between the germline ends. This CDR3 is CASSLQANEKLFF. The CDR3 DNA reads TGTGCCAGCAGTTTGCAGGCTAATGAAAAACTGTTTTTT.

This clonotype was counted at least ten times. The chain has TRBV5-1 and TRBJ2-5; D gene uncertain. CDR1 and CDR2 (germline): SGHRS, YFSETQ. V lost 0 bases and J lost 8, with 14 bases in between. This CDR3 region has 14 residues. The CDR3 reads CASSLDIHIGTQYF. The CDR3 DNA sequence: TGCGCCAGCAGCTTGGACATACACATCGGAACCCAGTACTTC.

This clonotype was recorded a few times. The CDR3 coding sequence is TGCAGCGTTGTCGGTCTTGCCGGGACTGAAGCTTTCTTT. Translating gives CSVVGLAGTEAFF. The chain is built from TRBV29-1 and TRBJ1-1; D gene ambiguous. Trimming removed 4 bases at V and 5 bases at J, with 14 bases between. CDR1 and CDR2 (germline): SQVTM, ANQGSEA. The CDR3 loop spans 13 amino acids.

This clonotype was seen only once. This may arise from a read error, as a much more abundant clone is one base away. J is TRBJ2-4 and V is TRBV2; D remains unclear. The germline gives CDR1 SNHLY, CDR2 FYNNEI. Trimming stripped 4 bases from V and 2 bases from J, with 12 bases between. The length of the CDR3 is 15 residues. CDR3 coding DNA: TGTGCCAGCAGTGGAATGGGTGGGACCAAAAACATTCAGTACTTC. Translating it yields CASSGMGGTKNIQYF.

This clonotype showed up many times. This chain joins TRBV12-3 or TRBV12-4 and TRBJ1-2, with D maybe TRBD1 (5 bases). CDR3 length: 13 amino acids. The germline V and J ends were trimmed by 10 bases and 3 bases, with 15 bases remaining between them. The CDR3 loop is CATRGDGDYGYTF. The CDR3 DNA sequence: TGTGCCACTCGAGGGGACGGGGACTATGGCTACACCTTC.

This clonotype was counted between two and nine times. The chain links TRBV20-1 to TRBJ1-6; tentative D call: TRBD1 (6 bases). This CDR3 comprises 15 residues. Germline V gene lookup returns CDR1 DFQATT and CDR2 SNEGSKA (reference sequence). The V end lost 1 base, the J end lost 7 bases, and 14 bases lay between the germline ends. The CDR3 nucleotides read TGCAGTGCTAGAGGATTGACGACAGGAAATTCACCCCTCCACTTT. Its translation: CSARGLTTGNSPLHF.

This clonotype was recorded at least ten times. This chain links TRBV20-1 with TRBJ1-1; the match to TRBD1 covers 7 bases. Germline trimming cut 2 bases from V and 4 bases from J; bases unmatched to any gene: 4. The CDR3 runs 13 residues. CDR1 is DFQATT and CDR2 is SNEGSKA in the germline V gene (reference sequence). The CDR3 DNA reads as TGCAGTGCTAGAAGACAGGGACGCACTGAAGCTTTCTTT. Translating it yields CSARRQGRTEAFF.

This clonotype was recorded at least ten times. The V gene is TRBV28, the J gene TRBJ1-6, with D perhaps matching TRBD1 (6 bases). This CDR3 region has 16 residues. Trimming pared 6 bases from V and 10 bases from J, leaving 22 bases between. In germline, CDR1 is MDHEN, CDR2 SYDVKM. The CDR3 is CASSVGGGGGNSPLHF. In DNA, the CDR3 is TGTGCCAGCAGCGTGGGGGGCGGGGGCGGCAACTCACCCCTCCACTTT. Drawing the rest from reference TRBV28 and TRBJ1-6, the complete variable domain is DVKVTQSSRYLVKRTGEKVFLECVQDMDHENMFWYRQDPGLGLRLIYFSYDVKMKEKGDIPEGYSVSREKKERFSLILESASTNQTSMYLCASSVGGGGGNSPLHFGNGTRLTVT.

In this sample, this clonotype turned up a few times. V is TRBV20-1 and J is TRBJ1-5, with D possibly matching TRBD1 (5 bases). The CDR3 loop spans 13 amino acids. Germline V gives CDR1 DFQATT, CDR2 SNEGSKA (reference sequence). V dropped 5 bases and J dropped 3 bases, with 11 bases sitting between them. The DNA for the CDR3 is TGCAGTGCTGCGGGGGGTGCCAATCAGCCCCAGCATTTT. It encodes CSAAGGANQPQHF.

This clonotype has ten or more counts. V gene TRBV7-2 combines with J gene TRBJ2-7; 7 bases agree with TRBD1. The germline gives CDR1 SGHTA, CDR2 FQGNSA. J lost 2 bases, V lost 1 base, and 5 bases had no gene match. The CDR3 spans 15 residues. Here the CDR3 DNA reads TGTGCCAGCAGCTTAGAACAGGGGAGAACCTACGAGCAGTACTTC. Residues: CASSLEQGRTYEQYF. The full variable domain, its missing parts supplied by reference TRBV7-2 and TRBJ2-7, is GAGVSQSPSNKVTEKGKDVELRCDPISGHTALYWYRQSLGQGLEFLIYFQGNSAPDKSGLPSDRFSAERTGGSVSTLTIQRTQQEDSAVYLCASSLEQGRTYEQYFGPGTRLTVT.

This clonotype was counted between two and nine times. The chain is built from TRBV5-6 and TRBJ1-3, with D uncertain. CDR1 is SGHDT and CDR2 is YYEEEE in the germline V gene. This CDR3 comprises 15 residues. V was pared by 7 bases and J by 2 bases, with 16 bases between. The CDR3 nucleotides are TGTGCCAGCCGTAGTTTGAGTGGAACTGGAAACACCATATATTTT. This gives the protein CASRSLSGTGNTIYF.

Ten or more counts support this clonotype. V gene TRBV20-1 combines with J gene TRBJ1-1; TRBD1 matches 11 bases. V lost 5 bases and J lost 4; bases outside the gene matches: 15. This CDR3 contains 17 residues. CDR1 DFQATT and CDR2 SNEGSKA come from the germline V gene (reference sequence). This CDR3 is CSALGRTSGTGGTEAFF. The CDR3 DNA sequence: TGCAGTGCTCTAGGTAGGACGAGCGGGACAGGGGGCACTGAAGCTTTCTTT.

This clonotype was observed a handful of times. The chain links TRBV7-9 to TRBJ2-7, with TRBD1 matching 8 bases. J lost 2 bases, V lost 5 bases, and 5 bases had no gene match. This CDR3 contains 14 residues. The V gene's germline CDR1 is SEHNR and CDR2 FQNEAQ (reference sequence). The CDR3 nucleotides read TGTGCCAGCAGCCGTTTGACAGGGGCCTACGAGCAGTACTTC. Protein: CASSRLTGAYEQYF.

This clonotype has more than one count but fewer than ten. The J gene is TRBJ1-3, the V gene TRBV4-3; D call uncertain. V shed 0 bases and J shed 4 bases, with 7 bases lying between them. The germline gives CDR1 LGHNA, CDR2 YSLEER. This CDR3 region has 14 residues. CDR3: CASSQEGIGNTIYF. CDR3 DNA sequence: TGCGCCAGCAGCCAAGAGGGCATAGGAAACACCATATATTTT.

The gene calls are TRBV6-5 and TRBJ2-4, with D uncertain. CDR1 MNHEY and CDR2 SVGAGI come from the germline V gene. The CDR3 is 15 residues long. V was clipped by 4 bases and J by 1 base, with 11 bases between them. CDR3 amino acids: CASSSPLMAKNIQYF. For the CDR3, the DNA is TGTGCCAGCAGTTCCCCCCTTATGGCCAAAAACATTCAGTACTTC.

This clonotype has a count of ten or more. The J gene is TRBJ1-1, the V gene TRBV3-2; the table's D call of TRBD1 was not tested on the DNA. TRBV3-2 represents a pseudogene. CDR3 length equals 17 residues. Written as DNA, the CDR3 is TGTGCCAGCAGCCAAAAGGGACAGGGCCGGTCATCCACTGAAGCTTTCTTT. It codes for CASSQKGQGRSSTEAFF.

In this sample, this clonotype turned up many times. The V call is TRBV20-1, the J call TRBJ2-3; 10 bases map to TRBD1. The CDR3 is made up of 14 amino acids. Germline-derived CDR1 and CDR2 are DFQATT and SNEGSKA (reference sequence). V lost 6 bases and J lost 6; bases outside the gene matches: 9. The CDR3, as DNA: TGCAGTGCATATCGGGACAGGGGCGCGGATACGCAGTATTTT. It specifies CSAYRDRGADTQYF.

The chain has TRBV6-1 and TRBJ1-3, with 11 nucleotides matching TRBD1. This CDR3 region has 16 residues. J was trimmed by 3 bases and V by 4 bases; bases with no gene match: 5. CDR1 and CDR2 from the germline V gene are MNHNS and SASEGT. The CDR3, as DNA: TGTGCCAGCAGTGCCCGGACAGGGGGCTTTGGAAACACCATATATTTT. Translating gives CASSARTGGFGNTIYF.

This clonotype was detected only a few times. One end of the junction does not line up with germline, which may come from a read error. V gene TRBV15 combines with J gene TRBJ2-7, with 7 bases lining up with TRBD1. The CDR3 length is 16 residues. The germline V gene encodes CDR1 LNHNV and CDR2 YYDKDF (reference sequence). The CDR3 DNA follows: TGTGCCACCGGCAGAGATTACCAGCCAACAGGGGCAGAGCAGTACTTC. Amino acid sequence: CATGRDYQPTGAEQYF.

This clonotype was counted between two and nine times. This chain joins TRBV5-1 and TRBJ2-1; no clear D gene. The CDR3 has 16 residues. V gave up 4 bases and J gave up 4 bases, with 18 bases separating them. CDR1 is SGHRS, CDR2 YFSETQ, per germline. CDR3 bases: TGCGCCAGCAGCCCCCCGGCCCGCCAGGTTTACAATGAGCAGTTCTTC. This gives the protein CASSPPARQVYNEQFF.

V and J are TRBV28 and TRBJ2-7; 7 bases map to TRBD1. V dropped 7 bases and J dropped 3; count of bases not matched to a gene: 6. CDR3 length: 13 residues. The germline CDR1 and CDR2 sequences are MDHEN and SYDVKM. CDR3 nucleotide sequence: TGTGCCAGCACTACGGGACAGCTCTACGAGCAGTACTTC. It yields the protein CASTTGQLYEQYF.

In its sample, this clonotype was seen a few times. The gene calls are TRBV6-5 and TRBJ2-1; TRBD1 might be the D (5 bases). Looked up from germline, CDR1 is MNHEY and CDR2 is SVGAGI. Trimming pared 1 base from V and 6 bases from J, leaving 16 bases between. CDR3 length: 16 residues. CDR3 sequence (DNA): TGTGCCAGCAGTTACTTTAGGGCCTCAGGGATCAATGAGCAGTTCTTC. This encodes CASSYFRASGINEQFF.

This clonotype was counted ten times or more. This chain connects TRBV18 to TRBJ2-5; D ambiguous. The CDR3 loop spans 13 amino acids. Germline V lookup: CDR1 KGHSH, CDR2 LQKENI. Trimming removed 2 bases at V and 3 bases at J, with 7 bases between. CDR3 in amino acids: CASSPTEKETQYF. The CDR3 nucleotides are TGTGCCAGCTCACCAACGGAGAAAGAGACCCAGTACTTC.

In its sample, this clonotype was seen a few times. As DNA, the CDR3 is TGCAGTGCCAAACTAGCGGGTGCCGAGCAGTACTTC. Protein sequence: CSAKLAGAEQYF. V gene TRBV20-1 combines with J gene TRBJ2-7; 9 bases align to TRBD2. The CDR3 covers 12 residues. CDR1 and CDR2 (germline): DFQATT, SNEGSKA (reference sequence). V gave up 6 bases and J gave up 6 bases; unmatched junction bases: 6.